Following are 4 T cell receptor beta chains from one sample sequenced in a study of cytomegalovirus exposure and HLA in healthy donors. The PCR had 60 Vbeta and 13 Jbeta primers. Clones were read by immunoSEQ multiplex PCR, and TCRdb kept only the in-frame ones, dropping some. The sample has roughly 99,000 clones; less than 85% are singletons. The source material was PBMCs. The receptors here all came from a middle-aged woman in good health and CMV-seropositive.

This clone has a handful of counts. Here the CDR3 reads CASSQPLLAGGQDTQYF. The CDR3 DNA reads TGCGCCAGCAGCCAGCCTCTCCTAGCGGGGGGGCAAGATACGCAGTATTTT. V is TRBV4-1 and J is TRBJ2-3; 12 nucleotides match TRBD2. Trimming took 3 bases from V and 5 from J; bases not matched to a gene: 9. CDR3 length: 17 amino acids. In germline, CDR1 is MGHRA, CDR2 YSYEKL.

The chain uses TRBV2 and TRBJ1-5; D gene unclear. Trimming removed 6 bases at V and 0 bases at J, with 15 bases between. The CDR3 consists of 16 residues. Germline V gene sequence: CDR1 SNHLY, CDR2 FYNNEI. This CDR3 is CASRWGDGPSNQPQHF. The CDR3, as DNA: TGTGCCAGCAGGTGGGGAGACGGACCTAGCAATCAGCCCCAGCATTTT.

The V and J genes are TRBV5-4 and TRBJ2-3, with 9 positions matching TRBD2. This CDR3 contains 16 residues. CDR1 and CDR2 from the germline V gene are SGHNT and YYREEE (reference sequence). J was trimmed by 0 bases and V by 2 bases; bases with no gene match: 4. The CDR3 loop reads CASSFKLAGSTDTQYF. CDR3 nucleotide sequence: TGTGCCAGCAGCTTCAAGCTAGCGGGGAGCACAGATACGCAGTATTTT. Full variable domain (remainder filled in from reference TRBV5-4 and TRBJ2-3): ETGVTQSPTHLIKTRGQQVTLRCSSQSGHNTVSWYQQALGQGPQFIFQYYREEENGRGNFPPRFSGLQFPNYSSELNVNALELDDSALYLCASSFKLAGSTDTQYFGPGTRLTVL.

This sequence joins TRBV6-5 and TRBJ1-2; D is uncertain. The CDR3 covers 14 residues. Trimming stripped 0 bases from V and 5 bases from J, with 10 bases between. Germline values: CDR1 MNHEY, CDR2 SVGAGI. CDR3 in amino acids: CASSYSPGIYGYTF. DNA for the CDR3: TGTGCCAGCAGTTACTCACCGGGGATTTATGGCTACACCTTC.